This entry is about one T cell receptor (beta chain). In terms of age and location, participants ranged from roughly 18 to 89 years and lived in about two dozen US areas. The data are from a study of blood T cell repertoires in COVID-19. Study as a whole: Collection of acute and convalescent COVID-19 samples took place in the United States, Italy and Spain.

TCRdb's table, derived via immunoSEQ multiplex PCR, lists solely in-frame clones and lacks some. The table has hundreds of thousands of clones, approximately 90% seen once; the top ten hold about 9.9%. V shed 5 bases and J 8 bases; nucleotides not matched to a gene: 10. The CDR3 sequence is 16 residues long. Germline V lookup: CDR1 SGHNT, CDR2 YYREEE (reference sequence). This chain joins TRBV5-4 and TRBJ2-1; TRBD2 agrees at 13 bases. The clonotype was recovered from a woman in her thirties or forties who had recovered from COVID-19. The material sequenced was PBMCs or T cells enriched from blood (not recorded which). CDR3 residues: CASRPGGLAGEDEQFF. DNA of the CDR3: TGTGCCAGCAGACCCGGCGGACTAGCGGGAGAGGATGAGCAGTTCTTC.